What follows are 17 T cell receptor beta chains derived from one specimen sequenced in a study of blood T cell repertoires in COVID-19. The protocol was immunoSEQ multiplex PCR, while the TCRdb copy is restricted to in-frame clones and leaves out a portion. The top ten hold around 5.5% of the sample, which has under 200,000 clones, roughly 80% seen once. The sample taken for sequencing was PBMCs or T cells enriched from blood (not recorded which). The source of these receptors is a woman aged 60-75 years with acute COVID-19.

The chain recombines TRBV4-3 with TRBJ2-5, with no clear D. V was cut by 4 bases and J by 2 bases, with 8 bases left in between. The CDR3 consists of 13 residues. Germline V gene lookup returns CDR1 LGHNA and CDR2 YSLEER. The CDR3 DNA reads TGCGCCAGCAGCCCAGGTCTACAAGAGACCCAGTACTTC. Amino acid sequence: CASSPGLQETQYF.

The chain combines TRBV4-3 with TRBJ2-3, with TRBD2 identical over 7 bases. The CDR3 consists of 16 residues. Germline assignment: CDR1 LGHNA and CDR2 YSLEER. With V trimmed by 3 bases and J by 11 bases, 17 bases remained unmatched. The CDR3 protein is CASSQRGFGAAGRQYF. CDR3 nucleotide sequence: TGCGCCAGCAGCCAGAGGGGATTTGGGGCAGCGGGAAGGCAGTATTTT.

This clone has only a few counts. V and J are TRBV7-2 and TRBJ1-2; D possibly corresponds to TRBD1 (5 bases). The V and J ends lost 2 bases and 8 bases respectively, with 18 bases between them. Germline loops: CDR1 SGHTA, CDR2 FQGNSA. The CDR3 loop spans 15 amino acids. The CDR3 region is CASSLRVVGGSGYTF. The CDR3 bases are TGTGCCAGCAGCTTAAGGGTGGTCGGGGGAAGCGGCTACACCTTC.

This sequence joins TRBV14 and TRBJ1-1; D uncertain. The CDR3 covers 15 residues. The germline V gene encodes CDR1 SGHDN and CDR2 FVKESK. The ends were cut back, 4 bases at V and 0 bases at J, with 12 bases in the middle. CDR3 protein: CASSPGWRMNTEAFF. The CDR3 DNA is TGTGCCAGCAGCCCCGGTTGGCGGATGAACACTGAAGCTTTCTTT.

The chain has TRBV7-9 and TRBJ1-4, with 8 bases lining up with TRBD1. The V gene end was trimmed by 5 bases and the J gene end by 4 bases; junction bases not matched to a gene: 6. The CDR3 is 15 residues long. The germline CDR1 and CDR2 sequences are SEHNR and FQNEAQ (reference sequence). CDR3 loop: CASSLGTGLNEKLFF. DNA of the CDR3: TGTGCCAGCAGCCTCGGGACAGGCCTTAATGAAAAACTGTTTTTT.

The J gene is TRBJ1-5, the V gene TRBV19; weak D call: TRBD1 (6 bases). The CDR3 spans 17 residues. The V gene lost 3 bases and the J gene lost 6 bases, with 21 bases spanning the gap. In germline, CDR1 is LNHDA, CDR2 SQIVND (reference sequence). The CDR3 loop is CASSMTGGGGRAQPQHF. DNA for the CDR3: TGTGCCAGTAGTATGACTGGGGGAGGGGGGCGAGCTCAGCCCCAGCATTTT.

J is TRBJ2-4 and V is TRBV7-2; 8 bases align to TRBD1. This CDR3 spans 15 amino acids. Trimming took 3 bases from V and 4 from J; bases not matched to a gene: 5. Germline CDR1 SGHTA, CDR2 FQGNSA. The DNA for the CDR3 is TGTGCCAGCAGCTTGGACCGGGACAGGAAAAACATTCAGTACTTC. Amino acid sequence: CASSLDRDRKNIQYF. The variable domain in full, completed from reference TRBV7-2 and TRBJ2-4, reads GAGVSQSPSNKVTEKGKDVELRCDPISGHTALYWYRQSLGQGLEFLIYFQGNSAPDKSGLPSDRFSAERTGGSVSTLTIQRTQQEDSAVYLCASSLDRDRKNIQYFGAGTRLSVL.

The rearrangement joins TRBV3-1 (or the pseudogene TRBV3-2) to TRBJ2-3; tentatively, D is TRBD1 (6 bases). This CDR3 spans 15 amino acids. From germline, CDR1 is LGHDT and CDR2 YNNKEL (reference sequence). V was trimmed by 5 bases and J by 2 bases, leaving 14 bases between them. The CDR3 protein is CASSTPTGTTDTQYF. CDR3 sequence (DNA): TGTGCCAGCAGCACTCCCACAGGGACCACAGATACGCAGTATTTT.

This clone was seen a single time. The chain has TRBV19 and TRBJ1-2; D remains unclear. CDR3 size: 16 residues. Between the trimmed V and J ends, which lost 1 base and 2 bases, there was a span of 14 bases. CDR1 is LNHDA, CDR2 SQIVND, per germline (reference sequence). CDR3 amino acids: CASSIGSVAGNYGYTF. CDR3 bases: TGTGCCAGTAGTATAGGTTCCGTGGCGGGGAACTATGGCTACACCTTC.

This chain's CDR3 is CASSREQGATEAFF. For the CDR3, the DNA is TGCGCCAGCAGCCGAGAGCAGGGCGCAACTGAAGCTTTCTTT. The chain joins TRBV4-1 to TRBJ1-1, with D possibly matching TRBD1 (5 bases). V was trimmed by 4 bases and J by 5 bases, leaving 14 bases between them. The CDR3 contains 14 residues. Germline V gene lookup returns CDR1 MGHRA and CDR2 YSYEKL.

The rearrangement joins TRBV19 to TRBJ2-4, with TRBD1 matching 7 bases. The germline gives CDR1 LNHDA, CDR2 SQIVND (reference sequence). V was pared by 6 bases and J by 12 bases, with 8 bases of the junction left unmatched. The CDR3 has 12 amino acids. CDR3 bases: TGTGCCAGTAGCTCCCACAGGGGCGGTCAGTACTTC. This encodes CASSSHRGGQYF.

V is TRBV6-2 or TRBV6-3 and J is TRBJ2-3, with 8 nucleotides matching TRBD2. Trimming at V came to 5 bases and at J to 3 bases, leaving 19 bases not matched to a gene. Germline loops: CDR1 MNHEY, CDR2 SVGEGT. This CDR3 is 19 amino acids long. The CDR3 sequence: CASSRPAFRAGVNTDTQYF. The CDR3 bases are TGTGCCAGCAGTAGGCCGGCGTTTCGAGCGGGAGTAAATACAGATACGCAGTATTTT.

J is TRBJ2-7 and V is TRBV11-3; 9 positions match TRBD2. The J segment lost 9 bases and the V segment lost 4 bases, leaving 13 bases of the junction unmatched. Germline CDR1 reads SGHNT; CDR2 reads YENEEA. CDR3 size: 15 residues. The CDR3 spells CASSSEGLASGVQYF. In DNA, the CDR3 is TGTGCCAGCAGCTCTGAGGGACTAGCTTCTGGTGTGCAGTACTTC.

This rearrangement joins TRBV7-8 to TRBJ2-7; the D is unclear. The V gene's germline CDR1 is SGHVS and CDR2 FQNEAQ. This CDR3 is built from 12 residues. V dropped 5 bases and J dropped 2 bases, with 7 bases sitting between them. CDR3 nucleotides: TGTGCCAGCAGCCCCCAGACCTACGAGCAGTACTTC. Amino acid sequence: CASSPQTYEQYF. Based on the CDR3 plus reference TRBV7-8 and TRBJ2-7, the full variable domain is GAGVSQSPRYKVAKRGQDVALRCDPISGHVSLFWYQQALGQGPEFLTYFQNEAQLDKSGLPSDRFFAERPEGSVSTLKIQRTQQEDSAVYLCASSPQTYEQYFGPGTRLTVT.

The gene calls are TRBV6-5 and TRBJ1-1, with D perhaps TRBD1 (5 bases). Trimming took 6 bases from V and 10 from J, leaving 18 bases between them. CDR3 length: 13 residues. The germline CDR1 and CDR2 sequences are MNHEY and SVGAGI. The DNA of the CDR3 is TGTGCCAGCAGACGGGGCTCGGGAGGCGGAGCTTTCTTT. Protein: CASRRGSGGGAFF.

This clone was seen at least ten times. The chain employs TRBV7-9 and TRBJ1-5; 8 bases agree with TRBD1. This CDR3 is built from 14 residues. Germline-derived CDR1 and CDR2 are SEHNR and FQNEAQ (reference sequence). Trimming cost V 5 bases and J 7 bases; bases outside gene matches: 7. CDR3 region: CASSRTGPGQPQHF. DNA of the CDR3: TGTGCCAGCAGCCGGACAGGGCCGGGCCAGCCCCAGCATTTT.

The rearrangement uses TRBV6-5 and TRBJ2-7, with D unclear. The germline CDR1 and CDR2 sequences are MNHEY and SVGAGI. The CDR3 has 14 residues. The V gene lost 8 bases and the J gene lost 2 bases, with 16 bases spanning the gap. In nucleotides, the CDR3 is TGTGCCAGCCGATCGGTCTTTTACCCCTACGAGCAGTACTTC. Translation: CASRSVFYPYEQYF.